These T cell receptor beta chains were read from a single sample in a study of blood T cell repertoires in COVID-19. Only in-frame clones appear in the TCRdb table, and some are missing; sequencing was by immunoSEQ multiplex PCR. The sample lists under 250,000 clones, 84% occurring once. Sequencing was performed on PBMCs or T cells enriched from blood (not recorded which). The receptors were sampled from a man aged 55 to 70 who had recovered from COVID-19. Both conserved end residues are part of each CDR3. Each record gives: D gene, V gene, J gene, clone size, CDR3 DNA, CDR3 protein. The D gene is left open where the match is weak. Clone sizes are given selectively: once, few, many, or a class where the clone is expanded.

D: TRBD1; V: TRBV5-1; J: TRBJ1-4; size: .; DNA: TGCGCCAGCAGCTTGGCCGGACAGGGGGGTGAAAAACTGTTTTTT; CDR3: CASSLAGQGGEKLFF
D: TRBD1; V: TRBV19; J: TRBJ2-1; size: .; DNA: TGTGCCAGTAGTAGGGACAGGTTTGAGCAGTTCTTC; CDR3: CASSRDRFEQFF
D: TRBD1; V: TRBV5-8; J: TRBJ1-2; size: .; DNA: TGTGCCAGCAGCTTGAAGCCCGGGACAGGCCCACGGTATGGCTACACCTTC; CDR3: CASSLKPGTGPRYGYTF
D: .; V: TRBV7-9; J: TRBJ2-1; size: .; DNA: TGTGCCAGCAGTGCTCCCAGGGGGGCCTACAATGAGCAGTTCTTC; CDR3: CASSAPRGAYNEQFF
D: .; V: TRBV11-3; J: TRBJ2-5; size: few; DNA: TGTGCCAGCAGCTACGAGGGGGAGCACCAAGAGACCCAGTACTTC; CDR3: CASSYEGEHQETQYF
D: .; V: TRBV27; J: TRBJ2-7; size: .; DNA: TGTGCCAGCAGTTTAAAGGGGATAACCTACGAGCAGTACTTC; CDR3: CASSLKGITYEQYF
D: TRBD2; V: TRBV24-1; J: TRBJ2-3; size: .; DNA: TGTGCCACCAGTGATCCAACTAGCGGGGGGGAGGCAGATACGCAGTATTTT; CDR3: CATSDPTSGGEADTQYF
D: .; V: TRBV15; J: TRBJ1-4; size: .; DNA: TGTGCCACCAGCAGAGTCCCACCTGGGGGCAGGACTAATGAAAAACTGTTTTTT; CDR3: CATSRVPPGGRTNEKLFF
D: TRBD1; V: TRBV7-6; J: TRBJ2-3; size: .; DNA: TGTGCCAGCAGCTCCCCGACAGGGATAAGCACAGATACGCAGTATTTT; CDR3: CASSSPTGISTDTQYF
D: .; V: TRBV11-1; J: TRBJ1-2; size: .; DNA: TGTGCCAGCAGCTGGAACAGCGATACAGACTATAGCTACACCTTC; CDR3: CASSWNSDTDYSYTF
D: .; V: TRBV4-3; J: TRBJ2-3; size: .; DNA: TGCGCCAGCAGCCAAGCTACAGATACGCAGTATTTT; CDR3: CASSQATDTQYF
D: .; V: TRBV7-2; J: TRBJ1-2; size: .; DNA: TGTGCCAGCAGCGAGGACACTAACTATGGCTACACCTTC; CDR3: CASSEDTNYGYTF
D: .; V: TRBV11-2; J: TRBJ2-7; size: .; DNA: TGTGCCAGCAGCTTAGACAGGGGCCCCGGCGGGCAGTACTTC; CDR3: CASSLDRGPGGQYF
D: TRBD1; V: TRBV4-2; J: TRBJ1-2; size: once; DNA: TGTGCCAGCAGCCAAGATGGGACAGGGACGAGTGGCTACACCTTC; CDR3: CASSQDGTGTSGYTF
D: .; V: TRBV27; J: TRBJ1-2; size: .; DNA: TGTGCCAGCAGTTTAGGGGGCGGGTATGGCTACACCTTC; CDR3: CASSLGGGYGYTF
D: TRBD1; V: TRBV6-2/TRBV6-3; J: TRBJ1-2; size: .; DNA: TGTGCCAGCAGTTCGGGACAGCGCTTATATGGCTACACCTTC; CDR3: CASSSGQRLYGYTF
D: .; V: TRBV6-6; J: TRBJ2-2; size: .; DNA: TGTGCCAGCAGTTCTAATCTTGCCGGGGAGCTGTTTTTT; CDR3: CASSSNLAGELFF
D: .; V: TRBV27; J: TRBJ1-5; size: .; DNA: TGTGCCAGCAGCCAGAATAGCAATCAGCCCCAGCATTTT; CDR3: CASSQNSNQPQHF
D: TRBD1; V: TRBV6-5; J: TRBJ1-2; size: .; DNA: TGTGCCAGCAGAGGGGACAGGGTCTATGGCTACACCTTC; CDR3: CASRGDRVYGYTF
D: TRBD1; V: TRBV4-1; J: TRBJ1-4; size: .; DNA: TGCGCCAGCAGCCTCCACCTGACAGGGGGTAATGAAAAACTGTTTTTT; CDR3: CASSLHLTGGNEKLFF
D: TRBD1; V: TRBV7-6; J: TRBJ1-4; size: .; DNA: TGTGCCAGCAGCGTGGGACAGGGCGGCGAAAAACTGTTTTTT; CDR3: CASSVGQGGEKLFF
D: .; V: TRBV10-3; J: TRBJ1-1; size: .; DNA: TGTGCCATCAGTGAGTCCCGGACACAGATGAACACTGAAGCTTTCTTT; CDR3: CAISESRTQMNTEAFF
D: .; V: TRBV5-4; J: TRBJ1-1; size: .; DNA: TGTGCCAGCAGTCAGGGGAACACTGAAGCTTTCTTT; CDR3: CASSQGNTEAFF
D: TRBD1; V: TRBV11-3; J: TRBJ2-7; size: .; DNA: TGTGCCAGCAGCCGCTCTATCCGGGACAGGGTAGACTACGAGCAGTACTTC; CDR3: CASSRSIRDRVDYEQYF
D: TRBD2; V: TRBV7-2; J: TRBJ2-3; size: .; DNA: TGTGCCAGCAGCTCACTCATAGCGGGGGGTGCAGATACGCAGTATTTT; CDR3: CASSSLIAGGADTQYF
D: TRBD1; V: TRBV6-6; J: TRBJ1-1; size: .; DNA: TGTGCCAGCAGTTACGACAGGGTGGGCACTGAAGCTTTCTTT; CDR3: CASSYDRVGTEAFF
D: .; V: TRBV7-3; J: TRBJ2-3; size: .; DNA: TGTGCCAGCAGCCCTTGGGCGGGGGCCACAGATACGCAGTATTTT; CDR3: CASSPWAGATDTQYF
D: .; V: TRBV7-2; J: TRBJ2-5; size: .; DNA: TGTGCCAGCAGCCTCTCACAGTTCCAAGAGACCCAGTACTTC; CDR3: CASSLSQFQETQYF
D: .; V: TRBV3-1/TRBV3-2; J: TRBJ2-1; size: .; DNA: TGTGCCAGCAGCCTAAGCTGGGAGCAGTTCTTC; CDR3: CASSLSWEQFF
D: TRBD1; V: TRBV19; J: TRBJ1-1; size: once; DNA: TGTGCCAGTAGTATAGGTGGACAGGGGTTGGTTGAAGCTTTCTTT; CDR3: CASSIGGQGLVEAFF
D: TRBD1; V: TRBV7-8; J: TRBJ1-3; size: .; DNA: TGTGCCAGCAGCTTATATCCGCGGGACAGCTCTGGAAACACCATATATTTT; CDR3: CASSLYPRDSSGNTIYF
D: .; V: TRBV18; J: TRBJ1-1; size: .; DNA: TGTGCCAGCTCACCACCGTCGTCGGCGGGTCCAATCCCTGAAGCTTTCTTT; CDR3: CASSPPSSAGPIPEAFF
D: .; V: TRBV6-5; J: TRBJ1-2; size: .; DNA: TGTGCCAGCAGTCCGGGACAAACCAACTATGGCTACACCTTC; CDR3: CASSPGQTNYGYTF
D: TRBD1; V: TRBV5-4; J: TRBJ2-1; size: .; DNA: TGTGCCAGCAGCTTGGAAGCAGGGGGCACCTACAATGAGCAGTTCTTC; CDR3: CASSLEAGGTYNEQFF
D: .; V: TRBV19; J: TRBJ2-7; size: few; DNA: TGTGCCAGTAGGTTCTCCTGGACTGGGGACTACGAGCAGTACTTC; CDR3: CASRFSWTGDYEQYF
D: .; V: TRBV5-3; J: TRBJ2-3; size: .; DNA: TGTGCCAGCAACCTACCAGGGGTTTGCACAGATACGCAGTATTTT; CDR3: CASNLPGVCTDTQYF
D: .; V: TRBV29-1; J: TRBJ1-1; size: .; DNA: TGCAGCGTTGAAGATCCAGCGGGCAGCCTTACCCCTGAAGCTTTCTTT; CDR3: CSVEDPAGSLTPEAFF
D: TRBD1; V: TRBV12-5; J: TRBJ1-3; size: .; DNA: TGTGCTAGTGGTTTGGTACTTGGACAGGGACCCGGAAACACCATATATTTT; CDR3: CASGLVLGQGPGNTIYF
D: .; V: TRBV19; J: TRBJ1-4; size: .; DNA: TGTGCCAGTAGGGACAGTTCGACGAATGAAAAACTGTTTTTT; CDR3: CASRDSSTNEKLFF
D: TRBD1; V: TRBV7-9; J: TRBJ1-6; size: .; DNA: TGTGCCAGCAGCTTGGGGACAGGGTCCTATAATTCACCCCTCCACTTT; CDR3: CASSLGTGSYNSPLHF
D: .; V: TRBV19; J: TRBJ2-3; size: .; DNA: TGTGCGTGTACTAGCACAGATACGCAGTATTTT; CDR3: CACTSTDTQYF
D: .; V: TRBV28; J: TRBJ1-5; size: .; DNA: TGTGCCAGTATGGCAGGGGACAATCGCAATCAGCCCCAGCATTTT; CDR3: CASMAGDNRNQPQHF
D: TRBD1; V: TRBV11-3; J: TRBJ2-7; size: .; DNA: TGTGCCAGCAGCTTGGGGACAGGAGCAGCCTACGAGCAGTACTTC; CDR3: CASSLGTGAAYEQYF
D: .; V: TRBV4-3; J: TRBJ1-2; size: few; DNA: TGCGCCAGCAGCGGGCGGGGCTTTGGCGGCTACACCTTC; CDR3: CASSGRGFGGYTF
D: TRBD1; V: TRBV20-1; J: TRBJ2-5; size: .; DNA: TGCAGTGCTAGTCCGGGACAGGGGGCGGGAGAGACCCAGTACTTC; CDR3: CSASPGQGAGETQYF